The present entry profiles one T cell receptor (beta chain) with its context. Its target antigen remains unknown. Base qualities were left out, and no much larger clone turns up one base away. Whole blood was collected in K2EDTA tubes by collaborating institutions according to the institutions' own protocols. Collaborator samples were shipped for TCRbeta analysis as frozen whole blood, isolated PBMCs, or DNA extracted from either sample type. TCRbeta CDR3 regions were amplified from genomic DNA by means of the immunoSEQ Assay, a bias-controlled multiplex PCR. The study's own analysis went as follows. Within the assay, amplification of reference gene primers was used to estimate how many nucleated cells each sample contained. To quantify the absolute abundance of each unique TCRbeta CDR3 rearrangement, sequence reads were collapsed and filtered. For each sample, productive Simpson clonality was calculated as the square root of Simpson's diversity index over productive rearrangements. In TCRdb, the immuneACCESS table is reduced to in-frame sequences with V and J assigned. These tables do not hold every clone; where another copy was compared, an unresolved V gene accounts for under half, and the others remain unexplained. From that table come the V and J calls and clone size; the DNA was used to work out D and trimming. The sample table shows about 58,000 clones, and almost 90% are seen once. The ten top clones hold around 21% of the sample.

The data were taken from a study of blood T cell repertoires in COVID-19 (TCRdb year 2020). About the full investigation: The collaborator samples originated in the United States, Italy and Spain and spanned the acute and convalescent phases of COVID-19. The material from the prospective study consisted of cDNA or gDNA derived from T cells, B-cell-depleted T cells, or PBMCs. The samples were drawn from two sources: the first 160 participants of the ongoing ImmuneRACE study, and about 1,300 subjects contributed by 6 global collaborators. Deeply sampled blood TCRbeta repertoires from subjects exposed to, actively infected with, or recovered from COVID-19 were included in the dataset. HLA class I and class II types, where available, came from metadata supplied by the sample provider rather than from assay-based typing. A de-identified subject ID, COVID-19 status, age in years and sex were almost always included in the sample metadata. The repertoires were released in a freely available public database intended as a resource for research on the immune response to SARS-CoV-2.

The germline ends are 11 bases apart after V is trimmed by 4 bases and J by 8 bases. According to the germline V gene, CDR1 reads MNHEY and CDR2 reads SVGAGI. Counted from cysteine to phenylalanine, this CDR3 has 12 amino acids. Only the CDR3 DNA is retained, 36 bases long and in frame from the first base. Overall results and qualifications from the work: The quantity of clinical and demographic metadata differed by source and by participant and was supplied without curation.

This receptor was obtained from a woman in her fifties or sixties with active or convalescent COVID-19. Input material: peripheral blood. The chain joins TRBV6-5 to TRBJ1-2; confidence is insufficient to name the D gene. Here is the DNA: TGTGCCAGCAGTTTAGGTTCCGGGGGCTACACCTTC. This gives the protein CASSLGSGGYTF.